The 26 T cell receptor beta chains listed next were all sequenced from one sample in a study of T-cell memory formation after mild COVID-19. TCRdb redid the calling of the 5' RACE reads with MiXCR, one entry per CDR3 protein. Of hundreds of thousands of distinct CDR3 sequences listed, roughly 25% are singletons. Sequencing was done on a sample of PBMCs or a T cell subset sorted from them (not recorded which). Receptor source: an adult woman who had mild COVID-19 (a few samples of this study predate the infection). Cell type and time point are not known.

This clonotype has more than one count but fewer than ten. The rearrangement uses TRBV11-2 and TRBJ2-7, with D perhaps matching TRBD1 (5 bases). The V gene lost 4 bases and the J gene lost 3 bases, with 10 bases spanning the gap. Germline V gene sequence: CDR1 SGHAT, CDR2 FQNNGV. CDR3 length equals 13 residues. Written as DNA, the CDR3 is TGTGCCAGCAGCTCCTTTCAGGGCTACGAGCAGTACTTC. Amino acids: CASSSFQGYEQYF.

The rearrangement joins TRBV20-1 to TRBJ1-5, with no clear D. V was pared by 5 bases and J by 0 bases, with 14 bases between. Germline-derived CDR1 and CDR2 are DFQATT and SNEGSKA (reference sequence). The CDR3 extends over 15 amino acids. The CDR3 is CSAQDHPVSNQPQHF. The CDR3, as DNA: TGCAGTGCTCAAGATCACCCAGTTAGCAATCAGCCCCAGCATTTT.

This clonotype occurred a few times. The chain employs TRBV7-9 and TRBJ2-1, with D possibly TRBD1 on 5 matching bases. With 4 bases removed from V and 7 bases from J, the gap between germline ends came to 11 bases. This CDR3 is built from 13 residues. Looked up from germline, CDR1 is SEHNR and CDR2 is FQNEAQ (reference sequence). CDR3 amino acids: CASSSRVGNEQFF. DNA for the CDR3: TGTGCCAGCAGCTCCAGGGTGGGGAATGAGCAGTTCTTC.

This clonotype came up many times. The chain joins TRBV29-1 to TRBJ2-1; TRBD1 agrees at 9 bases. Germline CDR1 reads SQVTM; CDR2 reads ANQGSEA. Trimming at V came to 4 bases and at J to 6 bases, leaving 10 bases not matched to a gene. The CDR3 runs 15 residues. In DNA form, the CDR3 reads TGCAGCGTTGCATTGGGGACAGGGCCAATCAATGAGCAGTTCTTC. As protein: CSVALGTGPINEQFF.

This rearrangement joins TRBV24-1 to TRBJ2-1; 8 bases are a match to TRBD2. J gave up 8 bases and V 4 bases, and 12 bases lay outside the gene matches. This CDR3 spans 16 amino acids. From germline, CDR1 is KGHDR and CDR2 SFDVKD. DNA of the CDR3: TGTGCCACCAGTGAGAGAGAGCGGGAGTACCGGGATGAGCAGTTCTTC. Its protein product is CATSEREREYRDEQFF.

The chain links TRBV4-2 to TRBJ1-1, with D maybe TRBD1 (5 bases). Trimming took 0 bases from V and 1 from J, leaving 9 bases between them. The CDR3 loop spans 15 amino acids. Germline CDR1 reads LGHNA; CDR2 reads YNFKEQ. The CDR3 sequence is CASSQEGRTNTEAFF. The CDR3, as DNA: TGTGCCAGCAGCCAAGAGGGACGGACGAACACTGAAGCTTTCTTT.

This clonotype was detected a few times. This CDR3 is CASMAWETYEQYF. The CDR3 nucleotides are TGTGCCAGCATGGCCTGGGAGACCTACGAGCAGTACTTC. The rearrangement links TRBV6-5 to TRBJ2-7; tentative D call: TRBD2 (5 bases). Germline V gene sequence: CDR1 MNHEY, CDR2 SVGAGI. The V end was cut by 7 bases, the J end by 2 bases, with 12 bases between. The CDR3 is 13 amino acids.

V is TRBV10-2 and J is TRBJ2-1, with TRBD1 matching over 12 bases. The CDR3 sequence is 14 residues long. V lost 6 bases and J lost 8; bases outside the gene matches: 5. Looked up from germline, CDR1 is WSHSY and CDR2 is SAAADI. CDR3 DNA sequence: TGCGCCAGCAGGGGGGGACAGGGGGCCGATGAGCAGTTCTTC. Translated, it gives CASRGGQGADEQFF.

This chain connects TRBV3-1 to TRBJ2-3; TRBD1 agrees at 12 bases. The CDR3 totals 15 residues. The V gene's germline CDR1 is LGHDT and CDR2 YNNKEL (reference sequence). The junction had 2 bases not matched to a gene; V was cut back by 0 bases and J by 7 bases. CDR3 in DNA: TGTGCCAGCAGCCAAGAGGGACAGGGGGCTAATACGCAGTATTTT. Translated, it gives CASSQEGQGANTQYF.

This sequence joins TRBV12-3 or TRBV12-4 and TRBJ2-3, with TRBD2 matching 9 bases. V shed 3 bases, J shed 3 bases, and the junction held 10 bases outside the gene matches. This CDR3 region has 17 residues. The CDR3 loop is CASSLAWASGKTDTQYF. CDR3 DNA: TGTGCCAGCAGTTTGGCGTGGGCTAGCGGGAAAACAGATACGCAGTATTTT.

The CDR3 loop is CASNPGRDGANVLTF. The DNA for the CDR3 is TGCGCCAGCAATCCAGGGAGGGATGGGGCCAACGTCCTGACTTTC. The chain combines TRBV5-1 with TRBJ2-6; 7 nucleotides align to TRBD2. Germline V gives CDR1 SGHRS, CDR2 YFSETQ. The CDR3 is 15 residues long. After removal of 6 bases from V and 3 bases from J, the junction contained 6 bases not matched to a gene.

This clonotype was detected only a few times. CDR3 sequence: CASSLGVSGGQETQYF. The CDR3 bases are TGCGCCAGCAGCCTCGGGGTTAGCGGGGGTCAAGAGACCCAGTACTTC. The chain has TRBV5-1 and TRBJ2-5; TRBD2 matches 9 bases. Germline CDR1 is SGHRS and CDR2 is YFSETQ. V dropped 4 bases and J dropped 2; count of bases not matched to a gene: 9. The CDR3 runs 16 residues. Full variable domain (outside the CDR3, taken from reference TRBV5-1 and TRBJ2-5): KAGVTQTPRYLIKTRGQQVTLSCSPISGHRSVSWYQQTPGQGLQFLFEYFSETQRNKGNFPGRFSGRQFSNSRSEMNVSTLELGDSALYLCASSLGVSGGQETQYFGPGTRLLVL.

This clonotype was seen only a few times. This chain joins TRBV3-1 and TRBJ2-3; the D gene is possibly TRBD2 (5 bases). CDR3 size: 17 residues. Germline V gene lookup returns CDR1 LGHDT and CDR2 YNNKEL (reference sequence). Between the trimmed V and J ends, which lost 5 bases and 2 bases, there was a span of 20 bases. This chain's CDR3 is CASSKVGRPIHTDTQYF. CDR3 DNA sequence: TGTGCCAGCAGCAAAGTTGGGAGACCTATCCACACAGATACGCAGTATTTT.

This clonotype was detected only a few times. CDR3 in amino acids: CASSQDPTSGRGVGEDTQYF. CDR3 nucleotides: TGTGCCAGCAGCCAAGACCCGACTAGCGGGAGGGGGGTTGGTGAAGATACGCAGTATTTT. The chain links TRBV4-2 to TRBJ2-3; 14 bases agree with TRBD2. The CDR3 runs to 20 residues. Germline V lookup: CDR1 LGHNA, CDR2 YNFKEQ. V dropped 0 bases and J dropped 5; count of bases not matched to a gene: 13.

CDR3 DNA sequence: TGTGCCAGCAGCCATTATCGGACAGGGCCCTACGAGCAGTACTTC. Protein product: CASSHYRTGPYEQYF. V is TRBV14 and J is TRBJ2-7; 8 nucleotides match TRBD1. J lost 2 bases, V lost 3 bases, and 6 bases had no gene match. Germline V gene lookup returns CDR1 SGHDN and CDR2 FVKESK. CDR3 size: 15 residues.

This clonotype was detected a few times. This chain connects TRBV5-6 to TRBJ2-7; D not resolved. The CDR3 has 16 residues. Germline lookup yields CDR1 SGHDT and CDR2 YYEEEE. V was pared by 2 bases and J by 3 bases, with 18 bases between. This CDR3 reads CASSFYLDRSYYEQYF. CDR3 nucleotide sequence: TGTGCCAGCAGCTTTTACCTCGACCGGTCGTACTACGAGCAGTACTTC.

This clonotype has just a few counts. V gene TRBV9 combines with J gene TRBJ1-1; D remains ambiguous. V was clipped by 0 bases and J by 8 bases, with 11 bases between them. The germline CDR1 and CDR2 sequences are SGDLS and YYNGEE. The CDR3 is 13 residues long. This chain's CDR3 is CASSVGSGREAFF. In DNA form, the CDR3 reads TGTGCCAGCAGCGTAGGGTCGGGTAGAGAAGCTTTCTTT. The full variable domain, its missing parts supplied by reference TRBV9 and TRBJ1-1, is DSGVTQTPKHLITATGQRVTLRCSPRSGDLSVYWYQQSLDQGLQFLIQYYNGEERAKGNILERFSAQQFPDLHSELNLSSLELGDSALYFCASSVGSGREAFFGQGTRLTVV.

This clonotype was seen more than once but under ten times. The chain carries TRBV6-5 and TRBJ2-3; TRBD1 matches 9 bases. Germline V gene data show CDR1 as MNHEY and CDR2 as SVGAGI. There are 14 residues in the CDR3. The V segment lost 5 bases and the J segment 10 bases; nucleotides outside the gene matches: 10. The CDR3 protein is CASSLRTGASAQYF. CDR3 DNA: TGTGCCAGCAGTCTTAGGACAGGGGCTTCTGCGCAGTATTTT.

This clonotype was detected only a few times. The chain combines TRBV29-1 with TRBJ1-4; 11 bases agree with TRBD1. J gave up 8 bases and V 7 bases, and 6 bases lay outside the gene matches. Germline CDR1 reads SQVTM; CDR2 reads ANQGSEA. This CDR3 region has 13 residues. The CDR3: CSATGQGGEKLFF. Written as DNA, the CDR3 is TGCAGCGCAACGGGACAGGGGGGGGAAAAACTGTTTTTT.

In this sample, this clonotype turned up a few times. The chain combines TRBV29-1 with TRBJ2-5, with D possibly matching TRBD2 (6 bases). The V and J ends lost 6 bases and 7 bases respectively, with 9 bases between them. The CDR3 runs 10 residues. Germline V CDR1 and CDR2: SQVTM, ANQGSEA. The DNA of the CDR3 is TGCAGCGTCGGGGGTGGGACCCAGTACTTC. Translation gives CSVGGGTQYF.

The genes are TRBV20-1 and TRBJ2-7; the D gene could be TRBD1 or TRBD2 (5 bases each). With 6 bases removed from V and 0 bases from J, the gap between germline ends came to 15 bases. Germline CDR1 reads DFQATT; CDR2 reads SNEGSKA (reference sequence). CDR3 length equals 14 residues. DNA of the CDR3: TGCAGTGCCCCGAGGGACGGCAGCTCCTACGAGCAGTACTTC. This sequence encodes CSAPRDGSSYEQYF.

The rearrangement links TRBV27 to TRBJ2-7; D gene unclear. The CDR3 loop spans 10 amino acids. Germline CDR1 is MNHEY and CDR2 is SMNVEV (reference sequence). The V end lost 7 bases, the J end lost 5 bases, and 6 bases lay between the germline ends. In DNA form, the CDR3 reads TGTGCCAGCACCCCCCACGAGCAGTACTTC. Protein product: CASTPHEQYF.

The genes are TRBV4-3 and TRBJ2-7, with 15 bases that match TRBD2. Germline CDR1 is LGHNA and CDR2 is YSLEER. This CDR3 has 18 amino acids. V lost 4 bases and J lost 0; bases outside the gene matches: 7. In DNA, the CDR3 is TGCGCCAGCAGCCTCGGGACTAGCGGGAGGACTAGCTCCTACGAGCAGTACTTC. Its translation: CASSLGTSGRTSSYEQYF.

The chain uses TRBV6-5 and TRBJ2-2; 7 bases match TRBD1. Trimming cost V 2 bases and J 7 bases; bases outside gene matches: 4. Germline-derived CDR1 and CDR2 are MNHEY and SVGAGI. The length of the CDR3 is 14 residues. CDR3 nucleotide sequence: TGTGCCAGCAGTTACGGACAGGCCGGCGGGGAGCTGTTTTTT. Protein: CASSYGQAGGELFF.

A few counts support this clonotype. The CDR3 protein is CASSPLPGSNTEAFF. CDR3 DNA: TGTGCCAGCAGCCCATTGCCCGGCTCGAACACTGAAGCTTTCTTT. J is TRBJ1-1 and V is TRBV3-1; D is unresolved. The germline CDR1 and CDR2 sequences are LGHDT and YNNKEL (reference sequence). The CDR3 is 15 amino acids. V lost 4 bases and J lost 1, with 13 bases in between.

This rearrangement joins TRBV10-3 to TRBJ1-1, with D possibly matching TRBD1 (5 bases). CDR1 and CDR2 from the germline V gene are ENHRY and SYGVKD. The CDR3 is made up of 12 amino acids. The V end was cut by 4 bases, the J end by 9 bases, with 12 bases between. In nucleotides, the CDR3 is TGTGCCATCAGTGGGGGAGGGGCCAAAGCTTTCTTT. Encoded protein: CAISGGGAKAFF.